This entry lists 15 T cell receptor beta chains sequenced from one sample in a study of T cells in Graves' hyperthyroidism and ophthalmopathy. TCR beta CDR3 regions were amplified from RNA. TCR CDR3 regions were first amplified by RT-PCR with HTBI primers. MiXCR, run by TCRdb on the multiplex PCR reads, gives a single entry per CDR3 protein. The data hold 550,000 to 800,000 distinct CDR3 sequences, with around 16% observed a single time. The specimen sequenced was blood. All receptors come from a man aged 50 or older with Graves' hyperthyroidism.

This clonotype was seen a few times. This sequence joins TRBV6-2 or TRBV6-3 and TRBJ2-1; TRBD2 agrees at 11 bases. The junction had 3 bases not matched to a gene; V was cut back by 3 bases and J by 2 bases. In germline, CDR1 is MNHEY, CDR2 SVGEGT. This CDR3 is built from 16 residues. The CDR3 DNA is TGTGCCAGCAGTTATCAACTAGCGGGAGCCTACAATGAGCAGTTCTTC. It encodes CASSYQLAGAYNEQFF.

CDR3 DNA sequence: TGTGCCAGCACTCAGGGGGGGAACTCCTACGAGCAGTACTTC. Translation gives CASTQGGNSYEQYF. The V and J genes are TRBV6-1 and TRBJ2-7; the D gene could be TRBD1 or TRBD2 (7 bases each). The CDR3 runs 14 residues. The V end was cut by 7 bases, the J end by 0 bases, with 13 bases between. Looked up from germline, CDR1 is MNHNS and CDR2 is SASEGT.

This chain joins TRBV4-2 and TRBJ1-6; a possible D gene is TRBD1 (6 bases). This CDR3 region has 17 residues. Per the germline V gene, CDR1 is LGHNA and CDR2 is YNFKEQ. Trimming removed 0 bases from V and 4 bases from J, with 13 bases in between. The CDR3 sequence is CASSQEGEGGYNSPLHF. CDR3 in DNA: TGTGCCAGCAGCCAAGAAGGTGAAGGGGGTTATAATTCACCCCTCCACTTT.

This clonotype was recorded many times. The chain links TRBV27 to TRBJ2-7; 7 bases are shared with TRBD1. Germline loops: CDR1 MNHEY, CDR2 SMNVEV (reference sequence). The length of the CDR3 is 18 residues. V was clipped by 6 bases and J by 0 bases; unmatched bases: 17. CDR3 amino acids: CASRLKPYRGQSSYEQYF. CDR3 nucleotides: TGTGCCAGCAGACTTAAGCCTTACCGGGGACAGAGCTCCTACGAGCAGTACTTC.

This clonotype was detected a few times. CDR3 in DNA: TGCGCCAGCAGCCAAGTAAGGGGAAATCGAAGCGAGCAGTACTTC. The encoded protein is CASSQVRGNRSEQYF. V usage is TRBV4-3 and J usage is TRBJ2-7, with D possibly TRBD1 on 5 matching bases. Trimming removed 1 base from V and 6 bases from J, with 16 bases in between. This CDR3 is built from 15 residues. From germline, CDR1 is LGHNA and CDR2 YSLEER.

This clonotype came up a few times. The rearrangement uses TRBV19 and TRBJ1-5, with D uncertain. Germline V CDR1 and CDR2: LNHDA, SQIVND (reference sequence). The V end was cut by 2 bases, the J end by 5 bases, with 7 bases between. The CDR3 has 13 amino acids. The CDR3: CASSIYFDQPQHF. For the CDR3, the DNA is TGTGCCAGTAGTATATATTTCGATCAGCCCCAGCATTTT. Complete variable domain (other parts from reference TRBV19 and TRBJ1-5): DGGITQSPKYLFRKEGQNVTLSCEQNLNHDAMYWYRQDPGQGLRLIYYSQIVNDFQKGDIAEGYSVSREKKESFPLTVTSAQKNPTAFYLCASSIYFDQPQHFGDGTRLSIL.

This clonotype was seen many times. The CDR3 region is CASSLQDGYGYTF. The CDR3 DNA reads TGTGCCAGCAGTTTACAGGATGGCTATGGCTACACCTTC. The V call is TRBV12-3 or TRBV12-4, the J call TRBJ1-2; D not resolved. V was trimmed by 2 bases and J by 4 bases, leaving 8 bases between them. The CDR3 contains 13 residues.

This clonotype was seen a handful of times. The V call is TRBV10-3, the J call TRBJ2-1; 11 nucleotides agree with TRBD1. This CDR3 spans 19 amino acids. V lost 3 bases, J lost 0 bases, and 10 bases stayed unmatched. From germline, CDR1 is ENHRY and CDR2 SYGVKD. This chain's CDR3 is CAISDPGQGATNSYNEQFF. CDR3 nucleotide sequence: TGTGCCATCAGTGACCCCGGACAGGGGGCTACTAACTCCTACAATGAGCAGTTCTTC.

This clonotype was counted many times. This chain connects TRBV30 to TRBJ2-2; possible D gene TRBD1, 5 bases. The CDR3 runs 14 residues. Germline V gene lookup returns CDR1 GTSNPN and CDR2 SVGIG (reference sequence). V gave up 3 bases and J gave up 5 bases, with 13 bases separating them. The CDR3 loop is CAWRAQAGTGELFF. DNA for the CDR3: TGTGCCTGGAGGGCACAGGCTGGGACCGGGGAGCTGTTTTTT.

This clonotype was seen a few times. This sequence joins TRBV3-1 and TRBJ2-7; possibly TRBD1 for D (5 bases). Germline loops: CDR1 LGHDT, CDR2 YNNKEL (reference sequence). Trimming took off 4 bases at V and 11 bases at J, with 27 bases between the two ends. There are 16 residues in the CDR3. CDR3 residues: CASSPHTSGLAEREYF. The DNA for the CDR3 is TGTGCCAGCAGCCCCCATACCTCAGGGTTGGCGGAACGAGAGTACTTC.

The rearrangement joins TRBV5-1 to TRBJ1-2, with a tentative D call TRBD1 (6 bases). The CDR3 is made up of 14 amino acids. The ends were cut back, 0 bases at V and 7 bases at J, with 13 bases in the middle. The germline CDR1 and CDR2 sequences are SGHRS and YFSETQ. The CDR3 region is CASSLVGGPGGYTF. The CDR3 DNA sequence: TGCGCCAGCAGCTTGGTGGGGGGGCCTGGTGGCTACACCTTC.

The sample holds many counts of this clonotype. V usage is TRBV5-1 and J usage is TRBJ1-2, with D perhaps matching TRBD1 (5 bases). Germline lookup yields CDR1 SGHRS and CDR2 YFSETQ. The V and J ends lost 0 bases and 6 bases respectively, with 18 bases between them. The CDR3 extends over 16 amino acids. The CDR3 loop reads CASSLAWGTTMDGYTF. DNA for the CDR3: TGCGCCAGCAGCTTGGCGTGGGGGACGACAATGGATGGCTACACCTTC.

Ten or more counts support this clonotype. The J gene is TRBJ2-1, the V gene TRBV19; D is perhaps TRBD1 or TRBD2 (5 bases each). Germline-derived CDR1 and CDR2 are LNHDA and SQIVND (reference sequence). The V end lost 3 bases, the J end lost 5 bases, and 11 bases lay between the germline ends. The CDR3 extends over 14 amino acids. This CDR3 is CASSMGVAHNEQFF. In DNA, the CDR3 is TGTGCCAGTAGTATGGGGGTAGCCCACAATGAGCAGTTCTTC. The variable domain in full, completed from reference TRBV19 and TRBJ2-1, reads DGGITQSPKYLFRKEGQNVTLSCEQNLNHDAMYWYRQDPGQGLRLIYYSQIVNDFQKGDIAEGYSVSREKKESFPLTVTSAQKNPTAFYLCASSMGVAHNEQFFGPGTRLTVL.

This clonotype was picked up a small number of times. The rearrangement links TRBV12-5 to TRBJ2-5, with TRBD2 as a possible D gene (5 bases). Germline assignment: CDR1 LGHNT and CDR2 FRNRAP. The V and J ends lost 5 bases and 7 bases respectively, with 23 bases between them. The length of the CDR3 is 16 residues. The CDR3 DNA follows: TGTGCTAGTGGTAGCACCGCCGACGGACTCTCGGGGACCCAGTACTTC. Residues: CASGSTADGLSGTQYF.

This clonotype was counted only a few times. The chain couples TRBV10-3 to TRBJ2-3; D perhaps matches TRBD2 (6 bases). V was trimmed by 9 bases and J by 0 bases, leaving 13 bases between them. CDR1 ENHRY and CDR2 SYGVKD come from the germline V gene. The CDR3 runs to 14 residues. For the CDR3, the DNA is TGTGCCATTCGAGCGGGTGCTAGCACAGATACGCAGTATTTT. It encodes CAIRAGASTDTQYF.